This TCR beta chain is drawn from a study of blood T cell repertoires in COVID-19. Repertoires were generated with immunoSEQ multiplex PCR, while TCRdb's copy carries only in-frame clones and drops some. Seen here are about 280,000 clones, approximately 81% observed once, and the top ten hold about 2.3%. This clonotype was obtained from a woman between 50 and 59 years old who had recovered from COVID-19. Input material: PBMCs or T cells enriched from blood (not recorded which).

The CDR3 loop is CAWSVNRDNTIYF. The CDR3 nucleotides read TGTGCCTGGAGTGTAAACAGGGACAACACCATATATTTT. The chain couples TRBV30 to TRBJ1-3; perhaps TRBD1 as D (6 bases). The CDR3 is made up of 13 amino acids. CDR1 is GTSNPN and CDR2 is SVGIG in the germline V gene (reference sequence). V was clipped by 0 bases and J by 7 bases, with 10 bases between them. Variable domain in full (rest from reference TRBV30 and TRBJ1-3): SQTIHQWPATLVQPVGSPLSLECTVEGTSNPNLYWYRQAAGRGLQLLFYSVGIGQISSEVPQNLSASRPQDRQFILSSKKLLLSDSGFYLCAWSVNRDNTIYFGEGSWLTVV.